This entry concerns a single T cell receptor (beta chain). These data are taken from a study of response to subunit inactivated influenza vaccine. CDR3 size: 16 residues. The V gene lost 3 bases and the J gene lost 5 bases, with 17 bases spanning the gap. The germline V gene has CDR1 ENHRY and CDR2 SYGVKD. TCRdb itself ran the RT-PCR reads through MiXCR, one entry per CDR3 protein. The table records roughly 500,000 distinct CDR3 sequences, under 30% of them present only once. These data were also reused for a study on T cells expressing NK-cell markers. That paper states: TCR beta cDNA was generated via 5'RACE template switching incorporating UMIs.

This TCR derives from a man in his fifties who received an inactivated influenza vaccine. The chain has TRBV10-3 and TRBJ2-1; the D gene is possibly TRBD2 (6 bases). The sequences come from CD4+ T cells sorted from PBMCs, collected about 11 days after vaccination. As DNA, the CDR3 is TGTGCCATCAGTGATGGGGCTAGAGGGACTCACAATGAGCAGTTCTTC. Protein sequence: CAISDGARGTHNEQFF.